These 9 T cell receptor beta chains originate from one sample sequenced in a study of identical twins. Each CDR3 protein is one row after TCRdb ran MiXCR on the 5' RACE reads. The table lists fewer than 350,000 distinct CDR3 sequences, 8% to 9% of them singletons. The same data also went into a second study, on yellow fever vaccine responses in identical twins.

Material: memory (CD45RO+) T cells sorted from blood. The receptors derive from a woman between 18 and 30 years old in good health.

The chain carries TRBV7-7 and TRBJ2-1; 12 nucleotides line up with TRBD2. The CDR3 runs to 16 residues. Germline V gives CDR1 SSHAT, CDR2 FNYEAQ (reference sequence). V shed 1 base and J 7 bases; nucleotides not matched to a gene: 5. CDR3 loop: CASSLGVTSGSNEQFF. Written as DNA, the CDR3 is TGTGCCAGCAGCTTAGGAGTGACTAGCGGGAGTAATGAGCAGTTCTTC.

This clonotype was observed many times. The genes are TRBV4-1 and TRBJ1-4, with 7 bases identical to TRBD1. V trimming: 3 bases; J trimming: 3 bases; junction bases outside the gene matches: 1. Germline V gene lookup returns CDR1 MGHRA and CDR2 YSYEKL. This CDR3 region has 14 residues. The CDR3 loop reads CASSQGQPNEKLFF. CDR3 coding DNA: TGCGCCAGCAGCCAGGGACAGCCTAATGAAAAACTGTTTTTT.

CDR3 sequence reads: CASSAGTGRAYEQYV. The CDR3 coding sequence is TGTGCCAGTAGTGCCGGGACAGGGAGGGCCTACGAGCAGTACGTC. The chain uses TRBV19 and TRBJ2-7; 9 bases are shared with TRBD1. This CDR3 region has 15 residues. J gave up 2 bases and V 5 bases, and 7 bases lay outside the gene matches. The germline V gene encodes CDR1 LNHDA and CDR2 SQIVND (reference sequence).

The V call is TRBV12-3 or TRBV12-4, the J call TRBJ1-4; the D gene is possibly TRBD1 (5 bases). Trimming stripped 1 base from V and 4 bases from J, with 10 bases between. The CDR3 loop spans 15 amino acids. In DNA form, the CDR3 reads TGTGCCAGCAGTTTAGGGGGGGGGTATAATGAAAAACTGTTTTTT. Encoded protein: CASSLGGGYNEKLFF.

This chain links TRBV20-1 with TRBJ2-7; TRBD2 agrees at 9 bases. The CDR3 has 15 residues. CDR1 is DFQATT and CDR2 is SNEGSKA in the germline V gene (reference sequence). V was clipped by 6 bases and J by 2 bases; unmatched bases: 11. CDR3 sequence: CSAAPPLAGTYEQYF. The CDR3 nucleotides are TGCAGTGCCGCTCCCCCGCTAGCGGGAACCTACGAGCAGTACTTC.

This clonotype was seen more than once but under ten times. The rearrangement joins TRBV6-5 to TRBJ1-2; 8 nucleotides line up with TRBD1. This CDR3 contains 17 residues. V was clipped by 2 bases and J by 8 bases; unmatched bases: 16. From germline, CDR1 is MNHEY and CDR2 SVGAGI. CDR3 nucleotides: TGTGCCAGCAGTTACGCCAGTTCGACAGGGGCACTGCGGGGCTACACCTTC. This sequence encodes CASSYASSTGALRGYTF.

The rearrangement joins TRBV20-1 to TRBJ2-5; TRBD2 is a possible D gene (7 bases). The germline V gene has CDR1 DFQATT and CDR2 SNEGSKA (reference sequence). This CDR3 contains 14 residues. V lost 3 bases and J 5 bases, leaving 16 bases between the germline ends. The CDR3 protein is CSARVGGPMETQYF. The CDR3, as DNA: TGCAGTGCTAGGGTGGGGGGGCCGATGGAGACCCAGTACTTC.

A word on this clonotype: With a much larger clone just one base away, this may be a read error. V gene TRBV6-1 combines with J gene TRBJ1-1, with a tentative D call TRBD1 (6 bases). Germline values: CDR1 MNHNS, CDR2 SASEGT. The CDR3 covers 13 residues. The CDR3: CASLVGWDTESFF. CDR3 bases: TGTGCCAGCCTTGTAGGTTGGGACACTGAATCTTTCTTT.

This clonotype was detected only a few times. The rearrangement uses TRBV2 and TRBJ2-3; no firm D call. CDR1 and CDR2 from the germline V gene are SNHLY and FYNNEI. The CDR3 covers 12 residues. V lost 2 bases and J lost 4, with 4 bases in between. CDR3 sequence (DNA): TGTGCCAGCAGTGAACCTGCAGATACGCAGTATTTT. This codes for CASSEPADTQYF.